This T cell receptor (beta chain) was observed in a study of blood T cell repertoires in COVID-19 (TCRdb year 2020). For the wider study: Samples covering the acute and convalescent phases of COVID-19 were provided by collaborators in the United States, Italy and Spain. The material from the prospective study consisted of cDNA or gDNA derived from T cells, B-cell-depleted T cells, or PBMCs. The samples were drawn from two sources: the first 160 participants of the ongoing ImmuneRACE study, and 1,000 to 1,500 subjects contributed by 6 global collaborators. HLA class I and class II types, where available, came from metadata supplied by the sample provider rather than from assay-based typing. The repertoires were released in a freely available public database meant as a resource for research on the immune response to SARS-CoV-2. Sample metadata almost always included a de-identified subject ID, COVID-19 status, age in years and sex. Deeply sampled blood TCRbeta repertoires from subjects exposed to, actively infected with, or recovered from COVID-19 were included in the dataset. Study-wide findings and limitations: Clinical and demographic metadata were provided uncurated, with the amount varying by source and participant.

For this clone: There is no known antigen for this receptor. It has no much larger one-base neighbor in the sample; base qualities were not kept.

The immunoSEQ Assay, a bias-controlled multiplex PCR, was used to amplify TCRbeta CDR3 regions from genomic DNA. From the authors' description of their analysis: Within the assay, amplification of reference gene primers was used to estimate how many nucleated cells each sample contained. Sequence reads were collapsed and filtered to measure the absolute abundance of every unique TCRbeta CDR3 rearrangement. For each sample, productive Simpson clonality was calculated as the square root of Simpson's diversity index across productive rearrangements. This immuneACCESS table, as held by TCRdb, lists in-frame sequences with V and J called but not all clones. Of the missing ones, under half trace to an unresolved V gene in checked studies; the others have no known cause. V, J and clone size are those of that table, while D and trimming were read from the DNA. This sample has some 54,000 clones in its table, and roughly 86% of those were observed once. Around 9% of the sample rests with the top ten.

Each collaborating institution followed its own protocols to collect whole blood in K2EDTA tubes. Collaborator samples were shipped for TCRbeta analysis as frozen whole blood, isolated PBMCs, or DNA extracted from either sample type. V is shortened by 3 bases, J by 1 base, and the region joining them spans 19 bases. The CDR3 sequence holds 19 residues, the cysteine and phenylalanine included. The read is trimmed to its CDR3 DNA, 57 bases read in frame from base 1. CDR1 and CDR2, looked up from the germline V gene, are MDHEN and SYDVKM. The receptor comes from a man older than 75 with active or convalescent COVID-19. The specimen was peripheral blood. Recombination connected TRBV28 to TRBJ2-6; the best D guess is TRBD1, with 7 bases matching. DNA sequence: TGTGCCAGCAGTTTTGGGCGGGGCAGGGGGTTATCTGGGGCCAACGTCCTGACTTTC. This translates into CASSFGRGRGLSGANVLTF.